Listed below are T cell receptor beta chains from one sample, sequenced in a study of PD-1 blockade in classical Hodgkin lymphoma. Data came from immunoSEQ multiplex PCR; TCRdb stores just in-frame clones and leaves some out. The repertoire has 11,000 to 15,000 clones, approximately 80% of them found once; the top ten carry roughly 25%. Sequences were derived from peripheral blood mononuclear cells (PBMCs), sampled at baseline. The receptor source for this set is a human donor with classical Hodgkin lymphoma. Both conserved end residues are part of each CDR3. D genes are given only for firm matches. Clone size is stated in some rows and not others, as once, few, many or a class when expanded.

j_call d_call clone_size v_call cdr3_aa cdr3_nt
TRBJ2-5 NA NA TRBV7-2 CASSLDLESAQETQYF TGTGCCAGCAGCTTAGACCTCGAGTCGGCCCAAGAGACCCAGTACTTC
TRBJ1-2 TRBD1 NA TRBV28 CASRGQGNYGYTF TGTGCCAGCAGGGGACAGGGTAACTATGGCTACACCTTC
TRBJ2-4 NA NA TRBV11-2 CASSKIGVQNIQYF TGTGCCAGCAGCAAGATCGGAGTACAGAACATTCAGTACTTC
TRBJ2-4 TRBD2 NA TRBV2 CASSVGGSQNIQYF TGTGCCAGCAGTGTGGGGGGGAGTCAAAACATTCAGTACTTC
TRBJ2-5 TRBD1 NA TRBV11-2 CASSLGTGGRQETQYF TGTGCCAGCAGCTTAGGGACAGGGGGTAGGCAAGAGACCCAGTACTTC
TRBJ1-5 NA NA TRBV7-2 CASSRQGQPQHF TGTGCCAGCAGCCGGCAGGGACAGCCCCAGCATTTT
TRBJ1-1 NA NA TRBV5-4 CASSPSVLGEAFF TGTGCCAGCAGCCCTTCGGTTTTGGGTGAAGCTTTCTTT
TRBJ1-5 NA once TRBV30 CAWSVNGDSNQPQHF TGTGCCTGGAGTGTTAACGGAGATAGCAATCAGCCCCAGCATTTT
TRBJ1-1 NA few TRBV29-1 CSVRRTGPQIAEAFF TGCAGCGTCCGAAGAACAGGGCCGCAAATCGCTGAAGCTTTCTTT
TRBJ1-2 NA once TRBV19 CASALGRGLNYGYTF TGTGCCAGTGCCCTGGGCAGGGGACTTAACTATGGCTACACCTTC
TRBJ2-1 TRBD1 NA TRBV5-1 CASSPTGLAYNEQFF TGCGCCAGCAGCCCGACAGGGCTCGCCTACAATGAGCAGTTCTTC
TRBJ2-2 TRBD2 NA TRBV7-8 CASSREGAGVFNTGELFF TGTGCCAGCAGCCGGGAGGGAGCGGGGGTTTTCAACACCGGGGAGCTGTTTTTT
TRBJ1-6 NA NA TRBV19 CASSSGGSTSPLHF TGTGCCAGTTCATCGGGGGGTTCGACATCACCCCTCCACTTT
TRBJ2-5 NA NA TRBV7-2 CASSLEAGTEETQYF TGTGCCAGCAGCTTAGAGGCGGGGACTGAAGAGACCCAGTACTTC
TRBJ2-1 NA once TRBV10-2 CASTGGTLSYNEQFF TGCGCCAGCACTGGGGGGACCCTCTCCTACAATGAGCAGTTCTTC
TRBJ2-7 NA NA TRBV28 CASSPNNYEQYF TGTGCCAGCAGCCCTAACAATTACGAGCAGTACTTC
TRBJ1-2 TRBD1 once TRBV28 CASRPGQGEVYGYTF TGTGCCAGCAGACCGGGACAGGGTGAGGTCTATGGCTACACCTTC
TRBJ2-7 TRBD2 NA TRBV7-6 CASSSLGEGIEQYF TGTGCCAGCAGCTCCCTCGGGGAGGGGATTGAGCAGTACTTC
TRBJ1-4 TRBD1 NA TRBV6-1 CASSGIDRAGNEKLFF TGTGCCAGCAGTGGAATAGACAGGGCCGGTAATGAAAAACTGTTTTTT
TRBJ1-1 NA NA TRBV5-5 CASSLAGMGASTEAFF TGTGCCAGCAGCTTGGCCGGGATGGGGGCGAGCACTGAAGCTTTCTTT
TRBJ1-4 TRBD1 once TRBV19 CASSKDRGPNEKLFF TGTGCCAGTAGCAAAGACAGGGGGCCAAATGAAAAACTGTTTTTT
TRBJ2-7 TRBD1 NA TRBV10-2 CASRAEPGQGTYEQYF TGCGCCAGCAGGGCTGAGCCGGGACAGGGAACATACGAGCAGTACTTC
TRBJ1-1 NA few TRBV9 CASSVGSGADTEAFF TGTGCCAGCAGCGTTGGATCAGGGGCGGACACTGAAGCTTTCTTT
TRBJ2-3 NA NA TRBV25-1 CASSEAGKSTDTQYF TGTGCCAGCAGTGAAGCTGGAAAGAGCACAGATACGCAGTATTTT
TRBJ1-2 TRBD1 NA TRBV5-4 CASSLTGGIDYTF TGTGCCAGCAGCTTAACAGGGGGGATAGACTACACCTTC
TRBJ1-1 TRBD1 few TRBV16 CASRQGQDTEAFF TGTGCCAGCAGACAGGGGCAGGACACTGAAGCTTTCTTT
TRBJ2-7 TRBD1 once TRBV11-2 CASSRPQGPVPYEQYF TGTGCCAGCAGCCGACCACAGGGGCCAGTTCCCTACGAGCAGTACTTC
TRBJ2-1 NA NA TRBV29-1 CSVKPGGANEQFF TGCAGCGTCAAACCGGGCGGGGCCAATGAGCAGTTCTTC
TRBJ2-5 TRBD2 NA TRBV7-2 CASSWTSGGQETQYF TGTGCCAGCAGCTGGACTAGCGGGGGCCAAGAGACCCAGTACTTC
TRBJ1-1 NA NA TRBV7-2 CASSILGHLNTEAFF TGTGCCAGCAGCATACTGGGACACCTGAACACTGAAGCTTTCTTT
TRBJ2-3 TRBD2 NA TRBV28 CASSFGASGSTDTQYF TGTGCCAGCAGTTTTGGGGCTAGCGGGAGCACAGATACGCAGTATTTT
TRBJ1-5 NA NA TRBV19 CASSMSEQPQHF TGTGCCAGTAGTATGAGTGAACAGCCCCAGCATTTT
TRBJ1-2 NA NA TRBV7-9 CASSSTRPVANYGYTF TGTGCCAGCAGCTCCACCCGCCCCGTCGCTAACTATGGCTACACCTTC
TRBJ1-6 TRBD1 NA TRBV7-3 CASSFSTGPNSPLHF TGTGCCAGCAGCTTTTCGACAGGGCCGAATTCACCCCTCCACTTT
TRBJ1-1 TRBD1 NA TRBV5-6 CASAYRGRGTEAFF TGTGCCAGCGCCTACAGGGGGAGAGGCACTGAAGCTTTCTTT
TRBJ1-4 NA NA TRBV19 CASRSPDGSATNEKLFF TGTGCCAGTAGGTCCCCGGACGGTTCAGCAACTAATGAAAAACTGTTTTTT
TRBJ2-5 TRBD2 once TRBV7-2 CASRELAAEETQYF TGTGCCAGCCGAGAACTAGCGGCGGAAGAGACCCAGTACTTC
TRBJ2-3 TRBD1 NA TRBV7-7 CASSFGTGSDTQYF TGTGCCAGCAGCTTTGGGACAGGGTCAGATACGCAGTATTTT
TRBJ1-3 NA once TRBV7-9 CASSHGPGDGNTIYF TGTGCCAGCAGCCACGGTCCGGGAGATGGAAACACCATATATTTT